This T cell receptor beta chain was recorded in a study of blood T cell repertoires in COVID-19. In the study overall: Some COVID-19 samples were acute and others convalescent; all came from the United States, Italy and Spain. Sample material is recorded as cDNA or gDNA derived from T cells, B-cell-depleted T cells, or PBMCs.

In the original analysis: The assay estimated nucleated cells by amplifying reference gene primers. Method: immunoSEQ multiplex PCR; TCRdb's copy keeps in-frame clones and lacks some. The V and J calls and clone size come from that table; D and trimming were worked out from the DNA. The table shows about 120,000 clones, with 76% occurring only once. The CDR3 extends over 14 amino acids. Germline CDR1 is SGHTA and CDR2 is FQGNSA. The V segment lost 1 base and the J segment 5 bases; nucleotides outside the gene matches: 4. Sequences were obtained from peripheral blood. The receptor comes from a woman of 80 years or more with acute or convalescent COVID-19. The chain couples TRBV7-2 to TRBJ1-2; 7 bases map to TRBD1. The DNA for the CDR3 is TGTGCCAGCAGCTTAGGGGACAGACATTATGGCTACACCTTC. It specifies CASSLGDRHYGYTF.